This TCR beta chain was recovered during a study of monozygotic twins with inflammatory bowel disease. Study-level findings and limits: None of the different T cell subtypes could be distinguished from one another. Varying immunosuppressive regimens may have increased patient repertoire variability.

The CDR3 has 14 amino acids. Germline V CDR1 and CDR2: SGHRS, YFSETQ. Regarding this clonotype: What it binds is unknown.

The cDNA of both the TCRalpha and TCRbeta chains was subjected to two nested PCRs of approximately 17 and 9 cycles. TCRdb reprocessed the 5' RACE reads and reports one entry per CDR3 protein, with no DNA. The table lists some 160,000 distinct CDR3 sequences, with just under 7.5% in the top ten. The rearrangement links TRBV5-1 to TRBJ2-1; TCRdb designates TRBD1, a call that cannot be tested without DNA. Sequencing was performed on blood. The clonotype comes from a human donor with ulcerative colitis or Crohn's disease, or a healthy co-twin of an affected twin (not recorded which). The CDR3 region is CASRQRQGIGEQFF.